These 6 T cell receptor beta chains were sequenced from one sample in a study of cytomegalovirus exposure and HLA in healthy donors. Only in-frame clones appear in the TCRdb table, and some are missing; sequencing was by immunoSEQ multiplex PCR. Of 250,000 to 400,000 clones in the sample, around 90% were seen once. Material for sequencing was PBMCs. These receptors all stem from a man aged 30-40 years in good health and CMV-seronegative.

This chain links TRBV7-8 with TRBJ2-5; D is perhaps TRBD2 (5 bases). Germline CDR1 SGHVS, CDR2 FQNEAQ. CDR3 size: 14 residues. The V end lost 0 bases, the J end lost 4 bases, and 9 bases lay between the germline ends. The CDR3, as DNA: TGTGCCAGCAGCTTAGCACTAGTTACAGAGACCCAGTACTTC. This encodes CASSLALVTETQYF.

The table lists this clone with a count of one. V usage is TRBV6-6 and J usage is TRBJ1-1; no clear D gene. CDR3 length: 13 residues. Germline V gives CDR1 MNHNY, CDR2 SVGAGI (reference sequence). With 5 bases removed from V and 5 bases from J, the gap between germline ends came to 12 bases. CDR3: CASSPFSGTEAFF. The CDR3 DNA reads TGTGCCAGCAGTCCTTTTTCGGGGACTGAAGCTTTCTTT.

The J gene is TRBJ2-7, the V gene TRBV4-1; TRBD1 aligns across 8 bases. CDR1 and CDR2 (germline): MGHRA, YSYEKL. V lost 4 bases and J lost 3; bases outside the gene matches: 8. This CDR3 spans 15 amino acids. CDR3 DNA: TGCGCCAGCAGCCGACCAGGGGGCAAGGTCTACGAGCAGTACTTC. Its translation: CASSRPGGKVYEQYF.

The chain is built from TRBV6-5 and TRBJ1-2; 7 nucleotides agree with TRBD1. The trim removed 0 bases at V and 14 bases at J, leaving 15 bases unmatched. Germline lookup yields CDR1 MNHEY and CDR2 SVGAGI. The CDR3 totals 15 residues. CDR3 protein: CASSYSLGGAKDWTF. The CDR3 coding sequence is TGTGCCAGCAGTTACTCGTTAGGGGGCGCGAAGGATTGGACCTTC.

This clone was seen once. The CDR3 is CASSQGDRNTEAFF. The CDR3 DNA reads TGTGCCAGCAGCCAGGGGGACAGGAACACTGAAGCTTTCTTT. The chain combines TRBV4-2 with TRBJ1-1, with TRBD1 matching 7 bases. The CDR3 has 14 amino acids. J was trimmed by 1 base and V by 3 bases; bases with no gene match: 2. The V gene's germline CDR1 is LGHNA and CDR2 YNFKEQ.

The rearrangement joins TRBV19 to TRBJ2-7; D may be TRBD2 (7 bases). CDR1 LNHDA and CDR2 SQIVND come from the germline V gene (reference sequence). This CDR3 has 14 residues. The CDR3 protein is CATGDTGGPYEQYF. The CDR3 DNA reads as TGTGCGACGGGGGACACGGGGGGACCCTACGAGCAGTACTTC.